A single sample is the source of the 20 T cell receptor beta chains below, sequenced in a study of T cells in Graves' hyperthyroidism and ophthalmopathy. The TCR beta CDR3 regions underwent amplification using RNA transcripts as the source. With the HTBI primer set, the TCR CDR3 went through a first round of RT-PCR. TCRdb reprocessed the multiplex PCR reads with MiXCR, giving one entry per CDR3 protein. Altogether some 500,000 distinct CDR3 sequences are present, about 16% being singletons, with the ten largest covering about 29%. The sample consisted of blood. The receptors shown here come from a woman under 40 with Graves' ophthalmopathy.

The table lists this clonotype with many counts. V gene TRBV15 combines with J gene TRBJ2-2; 8 bases align to TRBD1. With 3 bases clipped from V and 2 bases from J, the junction kept 5 bases outside the gene matches. The CDR3 has 16 amino acids. Germline CDR1 is LNHNV and CDR2 is YYDKDF (reference sequence). The CDR3 loop reads CATSSGDRTNTGELFF. CDR3 in DNA: TGTGCCACCAGCAGCGGGGACAGGACTAACACCGGGGAGCTGTTTTTT.

This clonotype was observed many times. The gene calls are TRBV6-2 or TRBV6-3 and TRBJ2-7; 7 positions agree with TRBD1. Germline CDR1 and CDR2: MNHEY and SVGEGT. CDR3 length: 16 amino acids. Unmatched junction bases numbered 14, after V lost 6 bases and J lost 3 bases. DNA for the CDR3: TGTGCCAGCAGGCCTCGACCGGGACAGAGCTTCTACGAGCAGTACTTC. Encoded protein: CASRPRPGQSFYEQYF.

This clonotype was recorded many times. The genes are TRBV7-2 and TRBJ2-1; maybe TRBD2 (6 bases). The V and J ends lost 5 bases and 5 bases respectively, with 16 bases between them. The germline V gene encodes CDR1 SGHTA and CDR2 FQGNSA. CDR3 length: 15 residues. The CDR3 DNA reads as TGTGCCAGCAGCCGGGTGGGGGGACGGAACAATGAGCAGTTCTTC. Protein product: CASSRVGGRNNEQFF.

The sample holds many counts of this clonotype. The chain uses TRBV6-1 and TRBJ2-1; TRBD2 matches at 8 bases. The CDR3 has 15 residues. Germline loops: CDR1 MNHNS, CDR2 SASEGT. The V and J ends lost 5 bases and 2 bases, in that order; junction bases with no gene match: 5. Written as DNA, the CDR3 is TGTGCCAGCAGTTCGACTAGCGTGCCCTACAATGAGCAGTTCTTC. Translated: CASSSTSVPYNEQFF.

This clonotype occurred many times. The chain has TRBV5-4 and TRBJ2-1, with D unclear. V lost 0 bases to trimming and J lost 5 bases, with 6 bases between them. This CDR3 is 13 amino acids long. Germline CDR1 SGHNT, CDR2 YYREEE (reference sequence). The CDR3 loop reads CASSLGPNNEQFF. DNA for the CDR3: TGTGCCAGCAGCTTGGGACCAAACAATGAGCAGTTCTTC.

This sequence joins TRBV14 and TRBJ2-7; D call uncertain. CDR1 and CDR2 from the germline V gene are SGHDN and FVKESK. Trimming left V 4 bases short and J 3 bases short, with 10 bases between. The CDR3 extends over 13 amino acids. The CDR3 reads CASSLFRGYEQYF. The CDR3 DNA reads as TGTGCCAGCAGCCTTTTCAGAGGCTACGAGCAGTACTTC.

This clonotype was counted ten times or more. The chain carries TRBV28 and TRBJ1-4; D is ambiguous. CDR1 and CDR2 from the germline V gene are MDHEN and SYDVKM. This CDR3 has 12 amino acids. The V gene lost 9 bases and the J gene lost 3 bases, with 8 bases spanning the gap. The CDR3 loop reads CASRTANEKLFF. The CDR3 bases are TGTGCCAGTCGAACGGCTAATGAAAAACTGTTTTTT.

The chain employs TRBV7-9 and TRBJ2-7; 7 positions agree with TRBD2. J lost 3 bases, V lost 1 base, and 12 bases had no gene match. CDR3 length: 17 amino acids. The germline gives CDR1 SEHNR, CDR2 FQNEAQ (reference sequence). The CDR3, as DNA: TGTGCCAGCAGCTTAGGACCTCGCGGGAGTTTCAACTACGAGCAGTACTTC. This gives the protein CASSLGPRGSFNYEQYF.

In its sample, this clonotype was seen many times. The genes are TRBV12-3 or TRBV12-4 and TRBJ2-1; 10 nucleotides line up with TRBD2. This CDR3 is built from 16 residues. The junction had 12 bases not matched to a gene; V was cut back by 5 bases and J by 8 bases. The CDR3 loop is CASSTATSGFLDEQFF. CDR3 DNA: TGTGCCAGCAGTACGGCGACTAGCGGGTTTCTCGATGAGCAGTTCTTC.

The chain joins TRBV25-1 to TRBJ2-5; D remains ambiguous. V was shortened by 3 bases and J by 5 bases, with 13 bases between the two germline ends. The CDR3 covers 14 residues. Germline V CDR1 and CDR2: MGHDK, SYGVNS. In DNA, the CDR3 is TGTGCCAGCAGTGACTTTCGGGTACGGGAGACCCAGTACTTC. Translating it yields CASSDFRVRETQYF. The whole variable domain, remainder taken from reference TRBV25-1 and TRBJ2-5, is EADIYQTPRYLVIGTGKKITLECSQTMGHDKMYWYQQDPGMELHLIHYSYGVNSTEKGDLSSESTVSRIRTEHFPLTLESARPSHTSQYLCASSDFRVRETQYFGPGTRLLVL.

The chain joins TRBV10-3 to TRBJ2-5, with 8 bases fitting TRBD1. The trim removed 0 bases at V and 3 bases at J, leaving 0 bases unmatched. CDR3 length equals 14 residues. CDR1 is ENHRY and CDR2 is SYGVKD in the germline V gene. The CDR3 sequence is CAISESDREETQYF. The CDR3 nucleotides are TGTGCCATCAGTGAGTCGGACAGGGAAGAGACCCAGTACTTC.

The chain recombines TRBV6-9 with TRBJ1-5; D perhaps matches TRBD1 (5 bases). Trimming cost V 3 bases and J 4 bases, with 13 bases left between them. There are 15 residues in the CDR3. Germline V gene lookup returns CDR1 MNHGY and CDR2 SVAAGI. DNA of the CDR3: TGTGCCAGCAGTTACTACGGGACCGTTAATCAGCCCCAGCATTTT. Protein sequence: CASSYYGTVNQPQHF.

This clonotype was detected a few times. The chain carries TRBV5-5 and TRBJ2-5; D may correspond to TRBD1 or TRBD2 (6 bases each). Germline CDR1 SGHKS, CDR2 YYEKEE (reference sequence). Trimming shortened V by 4 bases and J by 0 bases, and 13 bases separated the two germline ends. CDR3 size: 15 residues. Here the CDR3 reads CASSVGGAYQETQYF. The CDR3 region has the DNA TGTGCCAGCAGCGTCGGGGGCGCCTACCAAGAGACCCAGTACTTC.

The chain couples TRBV6-2 or TRBV6-3 to TRBJ2-5; D is unclear. The CDR3 contains 14 residues. The germline gives CDR1 MNHEY, CDR2 SVGEGT. V lost 0 bases and J 5 bases, leaving 10 bases between the germline ends. The CDR3 is CASSYSISWETQYF. In nucleotides, the CDR3 is TGTGCCAGCAGTTACTCAATTAGCTGGGAGACCCAGTACTTC.

The gene calls are TRBV10-3 and TRBJ1-5; no definite D call. V lost 2 bases and J lost 5, with 10 bases in between. This CDR3 contains 14 residues. Germline V gene data show CDR1 as ENHRY and CDR2 as SYGVKD. As DNA, the CDR3 is TGTGCCATCAGTGAGGGGCAGGAGCATCAGCCCCAGCATTTT. This sequence encodes CAISEGQEHQPQHF.

This clonotype came up many times. The chain is built from TRBV28 and TRBJ2-5; TRBD2 aligns across 10 bases. CDR1 MDHEN and CDR2 SYDVKM come from the germline V gene. The junction had 12 bases not matched to a gene; V was cut back by 3 bases and J by 5 bases. The CDR3 is 17 residues long. The CDR3 loop reads CASSFRSGLAGDETQYF. The CDR3 nucleotides read TGTGCCAGCAGTTTTCGTAGCGGGCTAGCGGGAGATGAGACCCAGTACTTC.

Comment on this clonotype: The final CDR3 position lacks the conserved phenylalanine or tryptophan, pointing to a likely read error. This sequence joins TRBV18 and TRBJ2-7; the D is unclear. V shed 2 bases and J shed 3 bases, with 11 bases lying between them. Germline-derived CDR1 and CDR2 are KGHSH and LQKENI. There are 14 residues in the CDR3. CDR3 region: CASSPRAPGYEQYL. Written as DNA, the CDR3 is TGTGCCAGCTCACCAAGGGCGCCTGGCTACGAGCAGTACCTC.

V is TRBV20-1 and J is TRBJ2-6; D remains ambiguous. There are 13 residues in the CDR3. The germline V gene has CDR1 DFQATT and CDR2 SNEGSKA (reference sequence). V was pared by 6 bases and J by 4 bases, with 10 bases between. This CDR3 is CSAQAGGANVLTF. As DNA, the CDR3 is TGCAGTGCACAAGCTGGGGGGGCCAACGTCCTGACTTTC.

The chain combines TRBV19 with TRBJ1-5, with D perhaps matching TRBD1 (6 bases). Germline V gene lookup returns CDR1 LNHDA and CDR2 SQIVND (reference sequence). V was shortened by 1 base and J by 4 bases, with 14 bases between the two germline ends. CDR3 size: 16 residues. The CDR3 loop is CASSIVQGLGNQPQHF. DNA for the CDR3: TGTGCCAGTAGTATAGTCCAGGGGTTGGGAAATCAGCCCCAGCATTTT.

The sample holds a few counts of this clonotype. V gene TRBV5-1 combines with J gene TRBJ2-3; 8 positions match TRBD2. The CDR3 has 14 amino acids. The V and J ends lost 1 base and 3 bases, in that order; junction bases with no gene match: 1. The germline V gene encodes CDR1 SGHRS and CDR2 YFSETQ. This CDR3 is CASSLPSGTDTQYF. The CDR3 bases are TGCGCCAGCAGCTTGCCTAGCGGGACAGATACGCAGTATTTT.